The TCR beta chain under discussion was sequenced for a study of T cells in Graves' hyperthyroidism and ophthalmopathy. RNA transcripts provided the source from which TCR beta CDR3 regions were amplified. The HTBI set primed first-round TCR CDR3 RT-PCR. One entry per CDR3 protein, called by TCRdb with MiXCR from the multiplex PCR reads. Of about 400,000 distinct CDR3 sequences in the sample, 15% to 17% were seen once. The V gene's germline CDR1 is SNHLY and CDR2 FYNNEI. The CDR3 runs 18 residues. V gave up 6 bases and J gave up 2 bases; unmatched junction bases: 14. This clonotype was seen many times. Its target is unknown. Study conclusions and caveats: Most expanded thyroid clonotypes above 0.001 also appeared in blood.

This sequence originates from a woman aged 18-29 years with Graves' hyperthyroidism that later progressed to Graves' ophthalmopathy. The sequenced sample consisted of blood. This chain links TRBV2 with TRBJ2-7, with 12 bases lining up with TRBD2. The CDR3 reads CASRGIPGLAGQPYEQYF. Here the CDR3 DNA reads TGTGCCAGCAGGGGGATACCGGGACTAGCGGGCCAACCCTACGAGCAGTACTTC.